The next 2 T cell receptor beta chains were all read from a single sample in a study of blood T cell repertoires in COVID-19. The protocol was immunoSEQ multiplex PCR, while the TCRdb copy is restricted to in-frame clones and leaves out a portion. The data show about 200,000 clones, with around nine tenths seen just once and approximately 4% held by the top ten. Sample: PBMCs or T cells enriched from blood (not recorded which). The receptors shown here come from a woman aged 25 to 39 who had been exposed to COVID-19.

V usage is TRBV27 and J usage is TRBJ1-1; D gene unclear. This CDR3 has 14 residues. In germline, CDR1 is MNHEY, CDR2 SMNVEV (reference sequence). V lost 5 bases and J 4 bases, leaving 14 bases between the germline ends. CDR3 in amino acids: CASSLTYPGTEAFF. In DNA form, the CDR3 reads TGTGCCAGCAGTCTGACCTATCCGGGCACTGAAGCTTTCTTT.

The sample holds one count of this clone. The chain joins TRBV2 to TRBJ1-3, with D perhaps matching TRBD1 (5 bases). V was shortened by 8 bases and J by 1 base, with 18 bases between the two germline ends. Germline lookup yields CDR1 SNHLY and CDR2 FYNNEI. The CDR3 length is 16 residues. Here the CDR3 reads CASGGGIIVSGNTIYF. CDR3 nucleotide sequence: TGTGCCAGCGGCGGGGGGATTATAGTTTCTGGAAACACCATATATTTT.